The rows below give T cell receptor beta chains drawn from one sample of a study of T cell changes during pregnancy in multiple sclerosis. Clones were sequenced by immunoSEQ multiplex PCR, and TCRdb holds only the in-frame ones, with some missing. The repertoire has just over 80,000 clones, over 90% of them found once; the top ten carry roughly 1.2%. Sequencing used peripheral blood, obtained in the second trimester of pregnancy. These receptors came from a female donor with multiple sclerosis, enrolled in a pregnancy study. Each CDR3 is given with its conserved first and last residue. D genes are given only for firm matches. Rows may omit the clone size; those that give it use once, few, many or a size class.

clone_size: .
d_call: TRBD2
j_call: TRBJ2-7
v_call: TRBV30
cdr3_aa: CAWSIWGGAGEQYF
cdr3_nt: TGTGCCTGGAGCATTTGGGGAGGAGCGGGGGAGCAGTACTTC

clone_size: .
d_call: .
j_call: TRBJ1-3
v_call: TRBV6-5
cdr3_aa: CASRSSGNTIYF
cdr3_nt: TGTGCCAGCAGGTCTTCCGGAAACACCATATATTTT

clone_size: .
d_call: .
j_call: TRBJ2-7
v_call: TRBV2
cdr3_aa: CALSTGISPYEQYF
cdr3_nt: TGTGCCTTAAGTACAGGAATATCTCCCTATGAGCAGTACTTC

clone_size: once
d_call: .
j_call: TRBJ1-2
v_call: TRBV9
cdr3_aa: CASSPSHGNRGGYTF
cdr3_nt: TGTGCCAGCAGCCCGTCCCACGGGAACCGCGGGGGCTACACCTTC

clone_size: .
d_call: .
j_call: TRBJ2-7
v_call: TRBV4-1
cdr3_aa: CASSQARPYEQYF
cdr3_nt: TGCGCCAGCAGCCAAGCGCGCCCCTACGAGCAGTACTTC

clone_size: .
d_call: TRBD1
j_call: TRBJ2-7
v_call: TRBV5-6
cdr3_aa: CASSHFRTGQDYEQYF
cdr3_nt: TGTGCCAGCAGCCACTTTAGGACAGGGCAAGACTACGAGCAGTACTTC

clone_size: .
d_call: .
j_call: TRBJ1-5
v_call: TRBV27
cdr3_aa: CASSPHEGLPRDQPQHF
cdr3_nt: TGTGCCAGCAGTCCGCATGAGGGTCTTCCACGGGATCAGCCCCAGCATTTT

clone_size: .
d_call: .
j_call: TRBJ2-6
v_call: TRBV15
cdr3_aa: CATSRDQGDSGANVLTF
cdr3_nt: TGTGCCACCAGCAGAGATCAAGGGGATTCTGGGGCCAACGTCCTGACTTTC

clone_size: .
d_call: .
j_call: TRBJ1-2
v_call: TRBV6-5
cdr3_aa: CASRWTERAEGGYTF
cdr3_nt: TGTGCCAGCAGATGGACAGAGAGGGCTGAGGGTGGCTACACCTTC

clone_size: .
d_call: TRBD2
j_call: TRBJ2-1
v_call: TRBV7-9
cdr3_aa: CASSLEVGRAEFF
cdr3_nt: TGTGCCAGCAGCTTAGAGGTTGGGAGGGCGGAGTTCTTC

clone_size: .
d_call: TRBD2
j_call: TRBJ2-1
v_call: TRBV7-3
cdr3_aa: CASGLAGGSSEQFF
cdr3_nt: TGTGCCAGCGGCCTAGCGGGAGGGTCGTCTGAGCAGTTCTTC

clone_size: .
d_call: TRBD1
j_call: TRBJ2-6
v_call: TRBV7-9
cdr3_aa: CASSLFSTGPSGANVLTF
cdr3_nt: TGTGCCAGCAGCCTATTTTCGACAGGGCCCTCTGGGGCCAACGTCCTGACTTTC

clone_size: .
d_call: TRBD2
j_call: TRBJ2-5
v_call: TRBV30
cdr3_aa: CAWSAGTSGPRYF
cdr3_nt: TGTGCCTGGAGTGCCGGGACTAGCGGCCCTCGGTACTTC

clone_size: .
d_call: .
j_call: TRBJ1-6
v_call: TRBV12-5
cdr3_aa: CASGFSSLNSPLHF
cdr3_nt: TGTGCTAGTGGTTTTAGCAGTCTTAATTCACCCCTCCACTTT

clone_size: .
d_call: .
j_call: TRBJ2-7
v_call: TRBV19
cdr3_aa: CATSPGINYEQYF
cdr3_nt: TGTGCCACTTCCCCGGGGATCAACTACGAGCAGTACTTC

clone_size: .
d_call: TRBD2
j_call: TRBJ2-2
v_call: TRBV10-2
cdr3_aa: CASSEGSGLVTGELFF
cdr3_nt: TGCGCCAGCAGTGAAGGGTCGGGACTAGTAACCGGGGAGCTGTTTTTT

clone_size: .
d_call: TRBD1
j_call: TRBJ2-2
v_call: TRBV9
cdr3_aa: CASSDTRQGNTGELFF
cdr3_nt: TGTGCCAGCAGCGATACACGACAGGGAAACACCGGGGAGCTGTTTTTT

clone_size: .
d_call: .
j_call: TRBJ1-3
v_call: TRBV5-3
cdr3_aa: CARSSSGIYF
cdr3_nt: TGTGCCAGAAGCTCTTCAGGGATATATTTT

clone_size: .
d_call: TRBD1
j_call: TRBJ2-3
v_call: TRBV5-1
cdr3_aa: CASSLGDRGTDTQYF
cdr3_nt: TGCGCCAGCAGCTTAGGGGACAGGGGCACAGATACGCAGTATTTT

clone_size: .
d_call: TRBD1
j_call: TRBJ2-5
v_call: TRBV15
cdr3_aa: CATSSPTGGETQYF
cdr3_nt: TGTGCCACCAGCAGTCCGACAGGGGGCGAGACCCAGTACTTC

clone_size: .
d_call: TRBD1
j_call: TRBJ1-2
v_call: TRBV27
cdr3_aa: CASSSIRDRAYGYTF
cdr3_nt: TGTGCCAGCAGTTCAATCCGGGACAGGGCCTATGGCTACACCTTC

clone_size: .
d_call: TRBD2
j_call: TRBJ2-7
v_call: TRBV7-8
cdr3_aa: CASSPLAGLVGPEQYF
cdr3_nt: TGTGCCAGCAGCCCCCTGGCGGGACTAGTCGGACCAGAGCAGTACTTC

clone_size: .
d_call: TRBD1
j_call: TRBJ2-1
v_call: TRBV9
cdr3_aa: CASSPGQSFKIYNEQFF
cdr3_nt: TGTGCCAGCAGTCCGGGACAGTCCTTTAAAATTTACAATGAGCAGTTCTTC

clone_size: once
d_call: TRBD1
j_call: TRBJ2-7
v_call: TRBV27
cdr3_aa: CASSQGTGRKEQYF
cdr3_nt: TGTGCCAGCAGTCAAGGGACAGGGCGGAAAGAGCAGTACTTC

clone_size: .
d_call: .
j_call: TRBJ2-7
v_call: TRBV6-1
cdr3_aa: CASSGRGRYEQYF
cdr3_nt: TGTGCCAGCAGTGGCAGGGGTAGATACGAGCAGTACTTC

clone_size: once
d_call: TRBD2
j_call: TRBJ2-5
v_call: TRBV28
cdr3_aa: CASSFYGLAGEETQYF
cdr3_nt: TGTGCCAGCAGTTTTTACGGACTAGCGGGAGAAGAGACCCAGTACTTC

clone_size: .
d_call: .
j_call: TRBJ2-1
v_call: TRBV29-1
cdr3_aa: CSVDGGIEQFF
cdr3_nt: TGCAGCGTTGATGGGGGCATTGAGCAGTTCTTC

clone_size: .
d_call: TRBD2
j_call: TRBJ2-7
v_call: TRBV7-9
cdr3_aa: CASRDLAGGGYEQYF
cdr3_nt: TGTGCCAGCAGGGATCTAGCGGGAGGCGGCTACGAGCAGTACTTC

clone_size: .
d_call: .
j_call: TRBJ2-1
v_call: TRBV10-2
cdr3_aa: CASSQGLHNEQFF
cdr3_nt: TGCGCCAGCAGTCAGGGGCTCCACAATGAGCAGTTCTTC

clone_size: .
d_call: TRBD2
j_call: TRBJ2-3
v_call: TRBV5-1
cdr3_aa: CASSSGTRGEDTQYF
cdr3_nt: TGCGCCAGCAGCTCAGGGACTAGAGGCGAAGATACGCAGTATTTT